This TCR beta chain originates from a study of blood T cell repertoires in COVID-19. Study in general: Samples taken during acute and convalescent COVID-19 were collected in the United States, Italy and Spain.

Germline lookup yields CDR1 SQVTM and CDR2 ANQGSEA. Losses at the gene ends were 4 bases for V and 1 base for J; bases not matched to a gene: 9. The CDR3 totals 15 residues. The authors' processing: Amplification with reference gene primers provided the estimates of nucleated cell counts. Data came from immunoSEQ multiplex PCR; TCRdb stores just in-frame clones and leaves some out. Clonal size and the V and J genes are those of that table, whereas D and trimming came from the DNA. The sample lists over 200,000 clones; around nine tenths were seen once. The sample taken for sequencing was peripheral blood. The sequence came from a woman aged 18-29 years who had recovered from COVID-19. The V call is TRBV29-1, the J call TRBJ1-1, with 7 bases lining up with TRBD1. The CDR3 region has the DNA TGCAGCGTTGGCCCCCCGGGACAGCAGAACACTGAAGCTTTCTTT. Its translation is CSVGPPGQQNTEAFF. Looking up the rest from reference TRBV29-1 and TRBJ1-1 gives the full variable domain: SAVISQKPSRDICQRGTSLTIQCQVDSQVTMMFWYRQQPGQSLTLIATANQGSEATYESGFVIDKFPISRPNLTFSTLTVSNMSPEDSSIYLCSVGPPGQQNTEAFFGQGTRLTVV.